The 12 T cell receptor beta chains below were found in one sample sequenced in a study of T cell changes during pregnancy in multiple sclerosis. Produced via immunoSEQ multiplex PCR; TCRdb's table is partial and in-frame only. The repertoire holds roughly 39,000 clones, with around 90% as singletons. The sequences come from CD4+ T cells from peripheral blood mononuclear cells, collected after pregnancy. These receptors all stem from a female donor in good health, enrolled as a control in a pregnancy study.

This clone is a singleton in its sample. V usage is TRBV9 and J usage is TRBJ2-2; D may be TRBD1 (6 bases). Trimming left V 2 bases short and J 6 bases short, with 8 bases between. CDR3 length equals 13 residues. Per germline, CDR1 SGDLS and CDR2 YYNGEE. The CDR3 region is CASSVQGSGELFF. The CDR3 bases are TGTGCCAGCAGCGTGCAGGGGTCCGGGGAGCTGTTTTTT.

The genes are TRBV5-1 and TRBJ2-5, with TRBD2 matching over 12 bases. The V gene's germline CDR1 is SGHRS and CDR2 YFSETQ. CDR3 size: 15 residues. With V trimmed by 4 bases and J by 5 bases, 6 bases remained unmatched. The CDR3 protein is CASSRLAGVGETQYF. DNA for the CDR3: TGCGCCAGCAGCAGACTAGCGGGAGTAGGGGAGACCCAGTACTTC.

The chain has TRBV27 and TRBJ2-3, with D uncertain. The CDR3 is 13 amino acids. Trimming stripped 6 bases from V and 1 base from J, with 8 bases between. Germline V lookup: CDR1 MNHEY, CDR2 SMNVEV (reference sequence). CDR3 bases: TGTGCCAGCAGCCCCCGCGGCACAGATACGCAGTATTTT. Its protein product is CASSPRGTDTQYF.

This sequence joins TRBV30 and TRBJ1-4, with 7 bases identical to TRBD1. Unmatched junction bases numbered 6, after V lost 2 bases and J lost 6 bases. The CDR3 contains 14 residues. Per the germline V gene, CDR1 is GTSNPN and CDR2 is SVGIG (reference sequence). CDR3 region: CAWSHTGAHEKLFF. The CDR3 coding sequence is TGTGCCTGGAGTCACACAGGGGCCCATGAAAAACTGTTTTTT.

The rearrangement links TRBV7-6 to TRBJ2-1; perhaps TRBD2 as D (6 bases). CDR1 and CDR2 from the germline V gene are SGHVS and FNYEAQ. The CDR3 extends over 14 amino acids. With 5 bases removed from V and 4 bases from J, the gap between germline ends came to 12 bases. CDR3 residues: CASSAGPKYNEQFF. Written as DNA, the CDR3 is TGTGCCAGCAGCGCGGGACCGAAGTACAATGAGCAGTTCTTC.

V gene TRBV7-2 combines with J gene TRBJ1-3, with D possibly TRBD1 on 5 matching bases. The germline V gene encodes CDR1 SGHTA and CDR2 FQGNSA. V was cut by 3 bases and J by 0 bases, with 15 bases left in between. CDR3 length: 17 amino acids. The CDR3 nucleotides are TGTGCCAGCAGCTTCCCCACCCGGGGGACCTCTGGAAACACCATATATTTT. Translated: CASSFPTRGTSGNTIYF.

The CDR3 reads CATRGGGITSIGYTF. CDR3 nucleotide sequence: TGTGCCACCCGAGGGGGGGGAATCACTTCTATTGGCTACACCTTC. The chain uses TRBV19 and TRBJ1-2; D may be TRBD1 (6 bases). The CDR3 is 15 residues long. V was shortened by 10 bases and J by 7 bases, with 25 bases between the two germline ends. CDR1 and CDR2 from the germline V gene are LNHDA and SQIVND (reference sequence).

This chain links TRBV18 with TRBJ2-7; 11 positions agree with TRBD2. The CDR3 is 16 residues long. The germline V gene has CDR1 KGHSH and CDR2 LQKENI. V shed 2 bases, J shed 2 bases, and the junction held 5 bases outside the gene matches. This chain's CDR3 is CASSPIATSGTYEQYF. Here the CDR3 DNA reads TGTGCCAGCTCACCAATTGCGACTAGCGGGACCTACGAGCAGTACTTC.

Written as DNA, the CDR3 is TGTGCCACTAGCGTGGATCAAGAGACCCAGTACTTC. This codes for CATSVDQETQYF. The chain combines TRBV5-4 with TRBJ2-5, with a possible D match to TRBD2 (6 bases). Looked up from germline, CDR1 is SGHNT and CDR2 is YYREEE (reference sequence). V was pared by 9 bases and J by 2 bases, with 11 bases between. The CDR3 extends over 12 amino acids.

The chain's CDR3 is CASSLSFNTQYF. Written as DNA, the CDR3 is TGTGCCAGCAGCTTAAGCTTTAATACGCAGTATTTT. V usage is TRBV7-2 and J usage is TRBJ2-3; D is undetermined. V lost 2 bases and J 7 bases, leaving 7 bases between the germline ends. Germline V CDR1 and CDR2: SGHTA, FQGNSA. This CDR3 spans 12 amino acids.

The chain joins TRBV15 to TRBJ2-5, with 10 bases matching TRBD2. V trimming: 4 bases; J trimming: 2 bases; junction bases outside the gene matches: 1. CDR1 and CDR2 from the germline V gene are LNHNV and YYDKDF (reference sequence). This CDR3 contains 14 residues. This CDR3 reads CATSKRGGQETQYF. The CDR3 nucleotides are TGTGCCACCAGCAAGCGGGGGGGACAAGAGACCCAGTACTTC.

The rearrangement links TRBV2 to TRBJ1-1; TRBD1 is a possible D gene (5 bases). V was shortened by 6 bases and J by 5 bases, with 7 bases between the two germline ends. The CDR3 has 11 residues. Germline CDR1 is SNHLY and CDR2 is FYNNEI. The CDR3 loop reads CASRGETEAFF. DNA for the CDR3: TGTGCCAGCAGAGGGGAAACTGAAGCTTTCTTT.